The subject of this entry is one T cell receptor beta chain. Preparation of the TCRbeta library involved a method that used unique molecular identifiers. TCRdb re-analysed the PCR reads in MiXCR, keeping a single row per CDR3 protein. The table shows about 610,000 distinct CDR3 sequences, with roughly a tenth occurring only once. The source of the sample is a study of T-cell reconstitution after alpha-beta-depleted transplantation in children. This sequence originates from a human donor who donated a stem cell graft to a child with acute myeloid leukemia. The sequences come from PBMCs from the stem cell graft donor, collected from the stem cell graft.

The CDR3 DNA reads TGTGCCAGCAGTGTGTTAGCGGGAGTTGGCGAGCAGTTCTTC. It yields the protein CASSVLAGVGEQFF. J is TRBJ2-1 and V is TRBV2, with 9 bases fitting TRBD2. The V gene's germline CDR1 is SNHLY and CDR2 FYNNEI. V lost 4 bases and J lost 10; bases outside the gene matches: 8. The CDR3 covers 14 residues. Variable domain in full (rest from reference TRBV2 and TRBJ2-1): EPEVTQTPSHQVTQMGQEVILRCVPISNHLYFYWYRQILGQKVEFLVSFYNNEISEKSEIFDDQFSVERPDGSNFTLKIRSTKLEDSAMYFCASSVLAGVGEQFFGPGTRLTVL.